The 5 T cell receptor beta chains below were found in one sample sequenced in a study of shared clonotypes between healthy human individuals. Profiled with immunoSEQ multiplex PCR; TCRdb holds only in-frame clones, not every one. The sample includes about 680,000 clones, about 74% of them seen just once. Material for sequencing was memory CD4+ T cells sorted from blood. Subset of the sample: CD45RA-negative fraction. These receptors were collected from a woman aged 25 to 39 in good health.

Notes on this clone: A much larger clonotype is one base distant, so this may be a read error. The identical CDR3 is also encoded by other nucleotide sequences in the sample. The CDR3 DNA reads TGTGCCAGCAGCGCTCGGGACAGTTACTACGAGCAGTACTTC. This codes for CASSARDSYYEQYF. The gene calls are TRBV7-2 and TRBJ2-7; the match to TRBD1 covers 7 bases. With V trimmed by 5 bases and J by 3 bases, 7 bases remained unmatched. This CDR3 has 14 residues. The germline gives CDR1 SGHTA, CDR2 FQGNSA.

This chain uses TRBV29-1 with TRBJ1-4; D remains ambiguous. CDR3 length: 15 residues. In germline, CDR1 is SQVTM, CDR2 ANQGSEA. V shed 4 bases and J shed 4 bases, with 16 bases lying between them. The CDR3 region has the DNA TGCAGCGTTGTGGGCGACGGTCTCATTAATGAAAAACTGTTTTTT. It yields the protein CSVVGDGLINEKLFF.

The count of this clone is one. This chain uses TRBV5-1 with TRBJ2-1, with 11 nucleotides matching TRBD2. J was trimmed by 7 bases and V by 0 bases; bases with no gene match: 3. The CDR3 has 15 residues. CDR1 SGHRS and CDR2 YFSETQ come from the germline V gene. The CDR3 sequence: CASSLELAGENEQFF. The CDR3 DNA follows: TGCGCCAGCAGCTTGGAACTAGCGGGAGAGAATGAGCAGTTCTTC.

This clone was observed at least ten times. This chain connects TRBV4-2 to TRBJ2-1, with D hard to call. Germline CDR1 reads LGHNA; CDR2 reads YNFKEQ. This CDR3 spans 13 amino acids. V lost 4 bases and J lost 4, with 8 bases in between. Written as DNA, the CDR3 is TGTGCCAGCAGCCGGCCCGAGTACAATGAGCAGTTCTTC. Encoded protein: CASSRPEYNEQFF.

The chain links TRBV15 to TRBJ1-1; D gene uncertain. The germline V gene has CDR1 LNHNV and CDR2 YYDKDF (reference sequence). Trimming took off 3 bases at V and 7 bases at J, with 9 bases between the two ends. This CDR3 is built from 12 residues. CDR3 loop: CATSRVNGEAFF. For the CDR3, the DNA is TGTGCCACCAGCAGGGTGAACGGTGAAGCTTTCTTT. The variable domain in full, with the rest retrieved from reference TRBV15 and TRBJ1-1, is DAMVIQNPRYQVTQFGKPVTLSCSQTLNHNVMYWYQQKSSQAPKLLFHYYDKDFNNEADTPDNFQSRRPNTSFCFLDIRSPGLGDTAMYLCATSRVNGEAFFGQGTRLTVV.